A selection of T cell receptor beta chains follows, all from one sample in a study of blood T cell repertoires in COVID-19. Clones were read by immunoSEQ multiplex PCR, and TCRdb kept only the in-frame ones, dropping some. The data hold about 290,000 clones, with around 81% observed a single time. The sequenced sample consisted of peripheral blood. These receptors all come from a woman between 50 and 59 years old with active or convalescent COVID-19. Each CDR3 is given without its conserved first and last residue.

V	CDR3
TRBV24-1	ATSDSSPEGGLGEQY
TRBV10-3	AISVDIISTDTQY
TRBV28	ATYRAPMNTEAF
TRBV2	ASNPMGSAVGYT
TRBV5-1	ASSLVGQGGSGNTIY
TRBV12-3/TRBV12-4	ASSLVAFNEQF
TRBV7-2	ASSLAYGAYNEQF
TRBV28	ASSFWGGAGSNQPQH
TRBV30	AWSPGASGIQY
TRBV12-3/TRBV12-4	ASSPGTEAF
TRBV6-6	ASSYDPRLAEETQY
TRBV5-1	ASSFGLAREQY
TRBV4-2	ASSQELQGFQPQH
TRBV4-1	ASSPFPNQPQH